This is a list of T cell receptor beta chains from one sample in a study of post-analysis software for immune sequencing data. TCRdb recomputed calls from the PCR reads with MiXCR, one row per CDR3 protein. Among hundreds of thousands of distinct CDR3 sequences listed, 45% were seen once. The sequenced material came from blood. Receptors originate from a girl under 18 with multiple sclerosis. Both conserved end residues are part of each CDR3. A D gene is named only where the DNA matches it firmly. The size entry is marked missing in some rows and otherwise reads once, few, many or a size class.

TRBD2	TRBV3-1	TRBJ2-7	few	CASSQDLIPGGEQYF	TGTGCCAGCAGCCAAGATCTTATCCCGGGAGGCGAGCAGTACTTC
TRBD2	TRBV20-1	TRBJ2-1	many	CSASQTSGSYNEQFF	TGCAGTGCTAGCCAAACTAGCGGCTCCTACAATGAGCAGTTCTTC
NA	TRBV9	TRBJ1-1	NA	CASSRHPIQGNTEAFF	TGTGCCAGCAGTCGACATCCGATACAGGGGAACACTGAAGCTTTCTTT
NA	TRBV20-1	TRBJ2-1	NA	CSSPKVNEQFF	TGCAGTTCCCCTAAGGTCAATGAGCAGTTCTTC
NA	TRBV5-1	TRBJ2-7	NA	CASSLDSGISSYEQYF	TGCGCCAGCAGCTTGGATTCAGGGATTTCCTCCTACGAGCAGTACTTC
TRBD2	TRBV7-2	TRBJ2-7	NA	CASSLNLAGASEQYF	TGTGCCAGCAGCTTAAATCTAGCGGGAGCCAGCGAGCAGTACTTC
NA	TRBV15	TRBJ2-7	few	CATSRRKGEQYF	TGTGCCACCAGCAGACGGAAGGGCGAGCAGTACTTC
NA	TRBV5-1	TRBJ1-2	few	CASSSAGYGYTF	TGCGCCAGCAGCTCCGCGGGGTATGGCTACACCTTC
NA	TRBV20-1	TRBJ1-4	NA	CSALAGTGSEKLFF	TGCAGTGCTCTTGCCGGGACTGGAAGCGAAAAACTGTTTTTT
TRBD2	TRBV2	TRBJ2-1	NA	CARSKTSGRAFDEQFF	TGTGCCAGGTCAAAGACTAGCGGGAGGGCATTTGATGAGCAGTTCTTC
NA	TRBV28	TRBJ2-7	NA	CASSSSGMEYF	TGTGCCAGCAGTTCGTCAGGGATGGAGTACTTC
TRBD1	TRBV3-1	TRBJ1-6	NA	CASRRLAGTGDSPLHF	TGTGCCAGCAGACGACTGGCCGGGACAGGGGATTCACCCCTCCACTTT
TRBD2	TRBV5-1	TRBJ2-5	few	CASSPSGRETQYF	TGCGCCAGCAGCCCAAGCGGGAGAGAGACCCAGTACTTC
TRBD1	TRBV28	TRBJ2-7	NA	CAGSTSQGAVEQYF	TGTGCCGGCAGCACTTCTCAGGGGGCGGTGGAGCAGTACTTC
TRBD1	TRBV20-1	TRBJ1-6	once	CSAYRDSLSSYNSPLHF	TGCAGTGCCTACCGGGACAGCTTGAGCTCCTATAATTCACCCCTCCACTTT
TRBD1	TRBV28	TRBJ2-3	NA	CASTVGQVGTDTQYF	TGTGCCAGCACCGTAGGACAGGTTGGCACAGATACGCAGTATTTT
NA	TRBV13	TRBJ1-2	NA	CASSEQSANYGYTF	TGTGCCAGCAGCGAACAGTCAGCTAACTATGGCTACACCTTC
NA	TRBV6-2/TRBV6-3	TRBJ2-7	few	CASSYSDYSYEQYF	TGTGCCAGCAGTTACTCGGACTACTCCTACGAGCAGTACTTC
TRBD1	TRBV29-1	TRBJ1-1	NA	CSVESVRGDTEAFF	TGCAGCGTTGAATCGGTCAGGGGGGACACTGAAGCTTTCTTT
TRBD1	TRBV29-1	TRBJ2-4	many	CSVEDAGTGIIQYF	TGCAGCGTTGAAGATGCTGGGACAGGGATCATTCAGTACTTC
TRBD1	TRBV20-1	TRBJ1-4	NA	CSARPVQTGFNEKLFF	TGCAGTGCTAGACCAGTTCAGACAGGGTTTAATGAAAAACTGTTTTTT
NA	TRBV5-1	TRBJ2-1	NA	CASSPREGAVYNEQFF	TGCGCCAGCAGTCCCCGGGAGGGGGCGGTCTACAATGAGCAGTTCTTC
NA	TRBV29-1	TRBJ2-3	NA	CSPEPTTQGTQYF	TGCAGCCCCGAGCCGACTACTCAGGGTACGCAGTATTTT
TRBD2	TRBV18	TRBJ2-5	few	CASSPPQATSGGNQETQYF	TGTGCCAGCTCACCACCGCAAGCGACTAGCGGAGGCAATCAAGAGACCCAGTACTTC
TRBD2	TRBV7-2	TRBJ2-3	many	CASSLGLAGFDTQYF	TGTGCCAGCAGCTTAGGACTAGCGGGATTTGATACGCAGTATTTT
NA	TRBV28	TRBJ2-7	few	CASRTGTYSYEQYF	TGTGCCAGCAGGACCGGGACGTACTCCTACGAGCAGTACTTC
TRBD2	TRBV7-2	TRBJ2-5	NA	CVSRNPLAGGPWETQYF	TGTGTCAGCAGGAACCCTCTAGCGGGAGGGCCATGGGAGACCCAGTACTTC
TRBD1	TRBV15	TRBJ2-6	few	CATQQGVSGANVLTF	TGCGCCACCCAACAGGGGGTCTCTGGGGCCAACGTCCTGACTTTC
TRBD1	TRBV25-1	TRBJ2-3	few	CASSADRGLTDTQYF	TGTGCCAGCAGTGCCGACAGGGGACTCACAGATACGCAGTATTTT
TRBD1	TRBV2	TRBJ2-1	NA	CASSPTGGMMANEQFF	TGTGCCAGCAGCCCGACAGGGGGTATGATGGCCAATGAGCAGTTCTTC
NA	TRBV27	TRBJ2-1	NA	CASSLNNPGPSSYNEQFF	TGTGCCAGCAGTCTCAACAATCCCGGGCCGAGCTCCTACAATGAGCAGTTCTTC
TRBD2	TRBV10-3	TRBJ2-1	NA	CAISESVLGSGRQEQFF	TGTGCCATCAGTGAGTCGGTTCTTGGTAGCGGGAGGCAAGAGCAGTTCTTC
TRBD2	TRBV20-1	TRBJ2-1	few	CSATGLAGGPSSYNEQFF	TGCAGTGCCACCGGACTAGCGGGAGGCCCGAGCTCCTACAATGAGCAGTTCTTC
TRBD2	TRBV19	TRBJ2-4	NA	CASASGLAKNIQYF	TGTGCCAGTGCTAGCGGACTAGCCAAAAACATTCAGTACTTC
TRBD1	TRBV10-3	TRBJ2-7	many	CASTLTGATYEQYF	TGTGCCTCCACCCTGACAGGGGCCACCTACGAGCAGTACTTC
TRBD1	TRBV28	TRBJ1-6	NA	CASRKGAPDNSPLHF	TGTGCCAGCAGGAAGGGGGCTCCGGATAATTCACCCCTCCACTTT
NA	TRBV15	TRBJ2-3	NA	CATSRVAADTQYF	TGTGCCACCAGCAGAGTCGCGGCAGATACGCAGTATTTT